Ten or more counts support the clone carrying this T cell receptor beta chain. The antigen remains undetermined. TCRdb recomputed calls from the reads with MiXCR, one row per CDR3 protein. The table records around 340,000 distinct CDR3 sequences, around 29% of them present only once. This entry belongs to a study of T cell repertoires in cytomegalovirus infection. The origin of this receptor is a human donor in good health (CMV status not recorded). Some clones in this sample may be carry-over from other donors' samples. This material consisted of cultured PBMCs, taken from culture after CMV antigen stimulation.

CDR3 coding DNA: TGTGCCAGCAGCCAACCTCAAGGTGTTCGGACGCATACGCAGTATTTT. Protein sequence: CASSQPQGVRTHTQYF. This rearrangement joins TRBV7-2 to TRBJ2-3; no clear D. With 5 bases removed from V and 7 bases from J, the gap between germline ends came to 22 bases. This CDR3 spans 16 amino acids. From germline, CDR1 is SGHTA and CDR2 FQGNSA.